This T cell receptor (beta chain) comes out of a study of blood T cell repertoires in COVID-19. Germline V gives CDR1 SGDLS, CDR2 YYNGEE. The CDR3 loop spans 15 amino acids. The trim removed 3 bases at V and 9 bases at J, leaving 10 bases unmatched. In the authors' workflow: Reference gene primer amplification gave nucleated cell count estimates. Assay used: immunoSEQ multiplex PCR; TCRdb lists only in-frame clones, some missing. That table gives V, J and clone size, and the DNA gave D and trimming. Of more than 200,000 clones listed, around nine tenths are singletons. Participant ages covered roughly 18 to 89 years across around 25 US areas.

This sequence was found in a woman aged 18-29 years who had recovered from COVID-19. The V call is TRBV9, the J call TRBJ2-1; 9 bases fit TRBD1. The sample taken for sequencing was PBMCs or T cells enriched from blood (not recorded which). The CDR3 coding sequence is TGTGCCAGCAGCGGACAACCACAGGGGGCGGGTGAGCAGTTCTTC. This gives the protein CASSGQPQGAGEQFF.